This T cell receptor beta chain emerged from a study of blood T cell repertoires in COVID-19. Turning to the study itself: Donors in the United States, Italy and Spain gave samples during acute or convalescent COVID-19. Sources were T cells, B-cell-depleted T cells, or PBMCs; the material itself was cDNA or gDNA.

In the authors' workflow: Researchers report that nucleated cell counts were estimated from reference gene primer amplification. Profiled with immunoSEQ multiplex PCR; TCRdb holds only in-frame clones, not every one. That table gives V, J and clone size, and the DNA gave D and trimming. Of 200,000 to 250,000 clones listed, around 84% are singletons. Sequenced sample: peripheral blood. The sequence derives from a woman at least 80 years old with active or convalescent COVID-19.

CDR3 region: CASSWGDRKNNEQFF. The DNA for the CDR3 is TGTGCCAGCAGTTGGGGGGACCGAAAAAACAATGAGCAGTTCTTC. The chain uses TRBV28 and TRBJ2-1, with D perhaps TRBD2 (6 bases). Trimming removed 4 bases from V and 5 bases from J, with 15 bases in between. The CDR3 has 15 residues. CDR1 and CDR2 (germline): MDHEN, SYDVKM.